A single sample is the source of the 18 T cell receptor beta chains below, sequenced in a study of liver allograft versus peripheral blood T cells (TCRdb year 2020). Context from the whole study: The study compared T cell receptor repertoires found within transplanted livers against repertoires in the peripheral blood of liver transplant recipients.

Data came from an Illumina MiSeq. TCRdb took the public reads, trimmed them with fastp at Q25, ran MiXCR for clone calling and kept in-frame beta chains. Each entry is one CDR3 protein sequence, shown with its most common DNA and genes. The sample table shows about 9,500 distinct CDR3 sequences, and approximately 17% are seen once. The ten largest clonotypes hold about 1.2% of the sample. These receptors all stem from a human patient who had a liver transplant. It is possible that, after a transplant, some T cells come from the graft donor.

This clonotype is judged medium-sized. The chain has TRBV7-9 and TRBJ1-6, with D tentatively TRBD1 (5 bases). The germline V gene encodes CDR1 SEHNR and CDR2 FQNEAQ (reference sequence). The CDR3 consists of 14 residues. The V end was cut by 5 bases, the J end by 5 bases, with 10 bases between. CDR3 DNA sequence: TGTGCCAGCAGCAACCGACAGCATAATTCACCCCTCCACTTT. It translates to CASSNRQHNSPLHF.

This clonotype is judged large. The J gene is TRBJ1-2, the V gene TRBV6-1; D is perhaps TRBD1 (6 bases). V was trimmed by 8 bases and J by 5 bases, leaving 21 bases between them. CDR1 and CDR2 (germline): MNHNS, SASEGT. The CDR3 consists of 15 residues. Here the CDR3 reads CASVGAGEGEYGYTF. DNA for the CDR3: TGTGCCAGCGTTGGGGCAGGGGAAGGCGAATATGGCTACACCTTC.

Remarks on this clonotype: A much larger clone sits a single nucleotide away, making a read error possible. The chain's CDR3 is CASARNISYEQYF. The CDR3 DNA reads as TGTGCCAGTGCGCGGAACATCTCCTACGAGCAGTACTTC. This sequence joins TRBV19 and TRBJ2-7; D uncertain. The CDR3 extends over 13 amino acids. Germline V gives CDR1 LNHDA, CDR2 SQIVND (reference sequence). V gave up 8 bases and J gave up 0 bases, with 11 bases separating them.

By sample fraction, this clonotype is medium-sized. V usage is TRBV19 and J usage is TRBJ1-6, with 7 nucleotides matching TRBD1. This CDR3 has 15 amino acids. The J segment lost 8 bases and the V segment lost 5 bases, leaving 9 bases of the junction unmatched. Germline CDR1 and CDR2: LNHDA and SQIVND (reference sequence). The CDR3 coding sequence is TGTGCCAGTAGTTCACGACAGGGAAAGGATTCACCCCTCCACTTT. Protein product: CASSSRQGKDSPLHF. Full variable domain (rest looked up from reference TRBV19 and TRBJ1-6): DGGITQSPKYLFRKEGQNVTLSCEQNLNHDAMYWYRQDPGQGLRLIYYSQIVNDFQKGDIAEGYSVSREKKESFPLTVTSAQKNPTAFYLCASSSRQGKDSPLHFGNGTRLTVT.

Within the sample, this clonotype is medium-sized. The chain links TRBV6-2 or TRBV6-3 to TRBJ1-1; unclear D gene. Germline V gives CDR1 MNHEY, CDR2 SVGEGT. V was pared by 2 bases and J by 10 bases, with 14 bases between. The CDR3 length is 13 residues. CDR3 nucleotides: TGTGCCAGCAGTTACAGCAGCCCAGAAATAGCTTTCTTT. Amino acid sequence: CASSYSSPEIAFF.

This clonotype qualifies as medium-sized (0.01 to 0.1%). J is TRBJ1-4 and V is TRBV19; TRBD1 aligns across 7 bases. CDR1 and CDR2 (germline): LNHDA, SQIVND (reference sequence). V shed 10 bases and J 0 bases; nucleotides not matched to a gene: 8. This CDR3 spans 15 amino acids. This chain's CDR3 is CATQGGTATNEKLFF. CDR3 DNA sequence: TGTGCCACCCAAGGAGGGACAGCAACTAATGAAAAACTGTTTTTT. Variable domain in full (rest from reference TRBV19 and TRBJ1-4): DGGITQSPKYLFRKEGQNVTLSCEQNLNHDAMYWYRQDPGQGLRLIYYSQIVNDFQKGDIAEGYSVSREKKESFPLTVTSAQKNPTAFYLCATQGGTATNEKLFFGSGTQLSVL.

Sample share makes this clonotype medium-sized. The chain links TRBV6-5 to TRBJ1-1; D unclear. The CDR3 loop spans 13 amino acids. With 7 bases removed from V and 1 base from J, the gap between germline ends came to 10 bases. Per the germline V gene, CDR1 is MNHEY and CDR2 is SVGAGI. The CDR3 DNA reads TGTGCCAGCACCCCTAGACCGAACACTGAAGCTTTCTTT. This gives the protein CASTPRPNTEAFF.

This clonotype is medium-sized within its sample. CDR3 region: CSVDRGAEAFF. The CDR3 nucleotides are TGCAGCGTTGATCGGGGGGCTGAAGCTTTCTTT. The genes are TRBV29-1 and TRBJ1-1; D is possibly TRBD1 (5 bases). The germline CDR1 and CDR2 sequences are SQVTM and ANQGSEA. The CDR3 is 11 residues long. The V gene lost 3 bases and the J gene lost 6 bases, with 8 bases spanning the gap.

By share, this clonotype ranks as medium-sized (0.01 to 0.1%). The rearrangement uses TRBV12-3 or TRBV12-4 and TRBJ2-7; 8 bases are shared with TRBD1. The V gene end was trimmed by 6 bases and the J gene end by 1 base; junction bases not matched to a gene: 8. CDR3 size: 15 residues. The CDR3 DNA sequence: TGTGCCAGCAGCCCCGGGACAGGCGGTTCCTACGAGCAGTACTTC. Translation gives CASSPGTGGSYEQYF.

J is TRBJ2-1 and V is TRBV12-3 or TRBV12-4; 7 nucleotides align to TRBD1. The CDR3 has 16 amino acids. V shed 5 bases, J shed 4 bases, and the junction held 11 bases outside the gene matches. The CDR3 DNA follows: TGTGCCAGCAGTCCTATCCGGGACAGCAAATACAATGAGCAGTTCTTC. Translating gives CASSPIRDSKYNEQFF.

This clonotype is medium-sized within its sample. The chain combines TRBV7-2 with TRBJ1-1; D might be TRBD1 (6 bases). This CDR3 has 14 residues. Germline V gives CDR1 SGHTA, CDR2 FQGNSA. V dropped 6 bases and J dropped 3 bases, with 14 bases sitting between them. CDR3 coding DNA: TGTGCCAGCAGTCTACGGGCAGGGGACACTGAAGCTTTCTTT. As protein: CASSLRAGDTEAFF.

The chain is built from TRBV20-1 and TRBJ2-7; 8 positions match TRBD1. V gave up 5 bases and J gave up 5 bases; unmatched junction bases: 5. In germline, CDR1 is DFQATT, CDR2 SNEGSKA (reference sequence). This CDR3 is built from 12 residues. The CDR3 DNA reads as TGCAGTGCTGGGGACAGGTTTAACGAGCAGTACTTC. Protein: CSAGDRFNEQYF.

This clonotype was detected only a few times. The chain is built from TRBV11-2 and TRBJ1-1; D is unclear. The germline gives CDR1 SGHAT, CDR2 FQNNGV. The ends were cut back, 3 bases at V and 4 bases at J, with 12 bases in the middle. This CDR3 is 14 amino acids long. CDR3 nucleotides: TGTGCCAGCAGCTTTGTGGCGATGGGCACTGAAGCTTTCTTT. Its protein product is CASSFVAMGTEAFF.

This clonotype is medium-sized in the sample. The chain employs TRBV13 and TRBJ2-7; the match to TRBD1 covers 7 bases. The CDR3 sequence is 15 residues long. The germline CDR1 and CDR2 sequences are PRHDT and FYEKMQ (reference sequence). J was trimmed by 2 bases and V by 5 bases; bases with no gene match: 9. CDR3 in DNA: TGTGCCAGCAGCCAAACCCAGGGGGTGACCTACGAGCAGTACTTC. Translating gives CASSQTQGVTYEQYF.

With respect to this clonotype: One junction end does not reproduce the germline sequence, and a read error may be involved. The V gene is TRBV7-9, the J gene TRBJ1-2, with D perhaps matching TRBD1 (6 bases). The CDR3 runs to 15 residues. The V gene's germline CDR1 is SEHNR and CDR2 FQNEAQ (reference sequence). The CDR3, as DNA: TGTGTCAGCAGCGGTGGGGGGGCCTCAAACTATGGCTACACCTTC. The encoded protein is CVSSGGGASNYGYTF.

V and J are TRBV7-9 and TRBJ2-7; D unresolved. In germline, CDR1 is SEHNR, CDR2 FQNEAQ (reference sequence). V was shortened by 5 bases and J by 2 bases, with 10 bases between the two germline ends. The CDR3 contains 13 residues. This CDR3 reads CASSPQPPYEQYF. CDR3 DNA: TGTGCCAGCAGCCCCCAGCCGCCCTACGAGCAGTACTTC.

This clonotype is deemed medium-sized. The CDR3 coding sequence is TGTGCCAGTAGTACGAGGACAGAGATCAATGAAAAACTGTTTTTT. This sequence encodes CASSTRTEINEKLFF. This chain links TRBV19 with TRBJ1-4; tentative D call: TRBD1 (6 bases). CDR3 size: 15 residues. Germline lookup yields CDR1 LNHDA and CDR2 SQIVND (reference sequence). Trimming took 4 bases from V and 5 from J, leaving 14 bases between them. The full variable domain, its missing parts supplied by reference TRBV19 and TRBJ1-4, is DGGITQSPKYLFRKEGQNVTLSCEQNLNHDAMYWYRQDPGQGLRLIYYSQIVNDFQKGDIAEGYSVSREKKESFPLTVTSAQKNPTAFYLCASSTRTEINEKLFFGSGTQLSVL.

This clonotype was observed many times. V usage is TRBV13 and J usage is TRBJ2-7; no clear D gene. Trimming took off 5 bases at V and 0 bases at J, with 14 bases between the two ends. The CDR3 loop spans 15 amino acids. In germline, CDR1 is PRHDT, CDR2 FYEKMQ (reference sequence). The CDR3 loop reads CASSPSRLFSYEQYF. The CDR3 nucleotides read TGTGCCAGCAGCCCCTCCCGACTCTTCTCCTACGAGCAGTACTTC.